A selection of T cell receptor beta chains follows, all from one sample in a study of T cells in Graves' hyperthyroidism and ophthalmopathy. TCRdb re-called the multiplex PCR reads through MiXCR, storing one row per CDR3 protein. This repertoire shows approximately 410,000 distinct CDR3 sequences, around 13% found once; its top ten account for around 5.3%. Sequenced material: blood. The receptor set was obtained from a woman in her late teens or twenties with Graves' hyperthyroidism. The CDR3 runs from the conserved cysteine through the conserved F or W. D genes are given only for firm matches. A clone size is listed for some rows: how often the clone was seen (once, few, many), or a class if it is expanded.

V: TRBV20-1
size: many
J: TRBJ1-4
D: -
DNA: TGCAGTGGGGTAGATGGACAGACTAATGAAAAACTGTTTTTT
CDR3: CSGVDGQTNEKLFF

V: TRBV30
size: many
J: TRBJ1-5
D: -
DNA: TGTGCCTGGAGCCCTCCCCCGGCCAGGGCCCATGCCCAGCATTTT
CDR3: CAWSPPPARAHAQHF

V: TRBV29-1
size: -
J: TRBJ1-1
D: -
DNA: TGCAGCGTTGAAGATCGGGGGGCTGGGGCTGAAGCTTTCTTT
CDR3: CSVEDRGAGAEAFF

V: TRBV18
size: many
J: TRBJ1-1
D: -
DNA: TGTGCCACCGCCGGAAGGGACACTGAAGCTTTCTTT
CDR3: CATAGRDTEAFF

V: TRBV12-3/TRBV12-4
size: few
J: TRBJ2-2
D: -
DNA: TGTGCCAGCAGCCACGACAAGAACACCGGGGAGCTGTTTTTT
CDR3: CASSHDKNTGELFF

V: TRBV20-1
size: -
J: TRBJ2-7
D: TRBD2
DNA: TGCAGTGCTAGAGACACTAGCGGGATCGACGAGCAGTACTTC
CDR3: CSARDTSGIDEQYF

V: TRBV28
size: -
J: TRBJ1-3
D: -
DNA: TGTGCCAGCAGTTTATTATTCAGGGAAGCTGGAAACACCATATATTTT
CDR3: CASSLLFREAGNTIYF

V: TRBV12-3/TRBV12-4
size: many
J: TRBJ2-2
D: TRBD1
DNA: TGTGCCAGCAGCACCTGGGACAGGGGGCCCACCGGGGAGCTGTTTTTT
CDR3: CASSTWDRGPTGELFF

V: TRBV30
size: many
J: TRBJ2-1
D: -
DNA: TGTGCCTGGACATGGAACAATGAGCAGTTCTTC
CDR3: CAWTWNNEQFF

V: TRBV9
size: few
J: TRBJ1-1
D: -
DNA: TGTGCCAGCAGCGTAGCAGGGAAAGGTCACATGAACACTGAAGCTTTCTTT
CDR3: CASSVAGKGHMNTEAFF

V: TRBV3-1
size: many
J: TRBJ1-2
D: -
DNA: TGTGCCAGCAGTGACGCGACCTATGGCTACACCTTC
CDR3: CASSDATYGYTF

V: TRBV20-1
size: few
J: TRBJ2-3
D: -
DNA: TGCAGTGCTTCCGACTGGGCCCAAAACACAGATACGCAGTATTTT
CDR3: CSASDWAQNTDTQYF

V: TRBV5-6
size: -
J: TRBJ2-3
D: -
DNA: TGTGCCAGCAGCTTGGAGTATACCCCGACGCAGTATTTT
CDR3: CASSLEYTPTQYF

V: TRBV15
size: -
J: TRBJ2-5
D: -
DNA: TGTGCCACCAGCAGATTAGGGACGTTCGGAGAGACCCAGTACTTC
CDR3: CATSRLGTFGETQYF

V: TRBV30
size: many
J: TRBJ1-1
D: -
DNA: TGTGCCCGGACAGAGATGAACACTGAAGCTTTCTTT
CDR3: CARTEMNTEAFF

V: TRBV7-8
size: few
J: TRBJ1-4
D: -
DNA: TGTGCCAGCAGCTTAGAGGAGGGGCGGGGTGAAAAACTGTTTTTT
CDR3: CASSLEEGRGEKLFF

V: TRBV27
size: -
J: TRBJ2-2
D: TRBD2
DNA: TGTGCCAGCAGTTTATTGACTAGCGTGGGAACCGGGGAGCTGTTTTTT
CDR3: CASSLLTSVGTGELFF

V: TRBV5-1
size: few
J: TRBJ2-2
D: TRBD1
DNA: TGCGCCAGCAGCTTGGGAACCGGACAGGGGACGAACACCGGGGAGCTGTTTTTT
CDR3: CASSLGTGQGTNTGELFF

V: TRBV29-1
size: many
J: TRBJ2-3
D: -
DNA: TGCAGCGTCCTTAGGGTCCTCACAGATACGCAGTATTTT
CDR3: CSVLRVLTDTQYF

V: TRBV9
size: -
J: TRBJ2-1
D: TRBD2
DNA: TGTGCCAGCAGCGGTCCCGGGACTAGCGGCAATGAGCAGTTCTTC
CDR3: CASSGPGTSGNEQFF

V: TRBV30
size: many
J: TRBJ2-1
D: -
DNA: TGTGCCTGGAGTAAACCCCCAGTTGAGCAGTTCTTC
CDR3: CAWSKPPVEQFF

V: TRBV7-8
size: many
J: TRBJ1-5
D: -
DNA: TGTGCCAGCAGCATACAGGGAAGCAATCAGCCCCAGCATTTT
CDR3: CASSIQGSNQPQHF

V: TRBV20-1
size: -
J: TRBJ2-3
D: TRBD2
DNA: TGCAGTGCTCTGCTAGGGGCGGGAGTACGGGATACGCAGTATTTT
CDR3: CSALLGAGVRDTQYF

V: TRBV10-3
size: few
J: TRBJ2-2
D: -
DNA: TGTGCCATCACCGCCGGGACGGGTGGGGAGCTGTTTTTT
CDR3: CAITAGTGGELFF

V: TRBV28
size: many
J: TRBJ2-1
D: TRBD2
DNA: TGTGCCAGCAGTTTCCCTCCGGGACTAGCGAGCTCCTACAATGAGCAGTTCTTC
CDR3: CASSFPPGLASSYNEQFF

V: TRBV6-5
size: few
J: TRBJ1-5
D: TRBD1
DNA: TGTGCCAGCAGTTCGGACAGGGTAGGTCAGCCCCAGCATTTT
CDR3: CASSSDRVGQPQHF

V: TRBV6-5
size: many
J: TRBJ2-2
D: TRBD2
DNA: TGTGCCAGCAGTTACTCGGGTGGCCTAGCGGGGACCGGGGAGCTGTTTTTT
CDR3: CASSYSGGLAGTGELFF

V: TRBV5-1
size: -
J: TRBJ2-1
D: TRBD2
DNA: TGCGCCAGCAGCTTGCAACTAGCGGGAGATACCTACAATGAGCAGTTCTTC
CDR3: CASSLQLAGDTYNEQFF

V: TRBV5-1
size: many
J: TRBJ1-1
D: -
DNA: TGCGCCAGCAGCTTGCGGGGAGAGAACACTGAAGCTTTCTTT
CDR3: CASSLRGENTEAFF

V: TRBV11-2
size: many
J: TRBJ2-1
D: -
DNA: TGTGCCAGCAGCCCCCCCCGATACAATGAGCAGTTCTTC
CDR3: CASSPPRYNEQFF

V: TRBV5-5
size: many
J: TRBJ1-2
D: -
DNA: TGTGCCAGCAGCGAACATAACAACTACACCTTC
CDR3: CASSEHNNYTF

V: TRBV9
size: -
J: TRBJ2-7
D: -
DNA: TGTGCCAGCAGCGTAGCCCACCCTCTTAGTCAAAGCTCCTACGAGCAGTACTTC
CDR3: CASSVAHPLSQSSYEQYF

V: TRBV3-1
size: many
J: TRBJ2-1
D: TRBD2
DNA: TGTGCCAGCAGCCAAAGTGGACTAGCGGGAGATGAGCAGTTCTTC
CDR3: CASSQSGLAGDEQFF

V: TRBV19
size: few
J: TRBJ2-6
D: -
DNA: TGTGCCAGTAGTATCCCCGCAGGGGTTGGGGCCAACGTCCTGACTTTC
CDR3: CASSIPAGVGANVLTF

V: TRBV20-1
size: many
J: TRBJ2-7
D: -
DNA: TGCAGTGCTAGAGATGTTGGGGTCGAGCAGTACTTC
CDR3: CSARDVGVEQYF

V: TRBV29-1
size: few
J: TRBJ1-2
D: -
DNA: TGCAGCGTTGGAGGGGACGGCTACACCTTC
CDR3: CSVGGDGYTF